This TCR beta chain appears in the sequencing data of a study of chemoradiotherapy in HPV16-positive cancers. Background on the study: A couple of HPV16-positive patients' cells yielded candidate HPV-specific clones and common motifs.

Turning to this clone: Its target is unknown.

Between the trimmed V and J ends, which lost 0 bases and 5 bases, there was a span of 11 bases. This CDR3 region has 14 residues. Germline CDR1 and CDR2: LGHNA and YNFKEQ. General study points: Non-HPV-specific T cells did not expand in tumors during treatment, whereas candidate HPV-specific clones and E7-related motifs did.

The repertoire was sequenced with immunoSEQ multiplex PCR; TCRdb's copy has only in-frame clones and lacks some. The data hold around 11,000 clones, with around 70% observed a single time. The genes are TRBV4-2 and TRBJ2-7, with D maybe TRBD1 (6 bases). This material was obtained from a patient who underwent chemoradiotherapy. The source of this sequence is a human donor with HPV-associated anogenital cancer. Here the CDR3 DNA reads TGTGCCAGCAGCCAAGAAGGGGGTATTCACGAGCAGTACTTC. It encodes CASSQEGGIHEQYF.